This is a list of T cell receptor beta chains from one sample in a study of metastatic and nonmetastatic thyroid tumors. TCRdb re-called the PCR reads via MiXCR. In the table there are more than 70,000 clones, roughly 8.6% of which are singletons. The sequenced sample was blood. These receptor sequences come from a female donor with papillary thyroid cancer or a benign thyroid nodule (not recorded which). Some clones in this sample may be carry-over from other donors' samples. Each CDR3 is given with its conserved first and last residue. D genes are given only for firm matches. Expanded clones get a size class; other rows say once, few or many, or leave the size out.

v_gene: TRBV20-1
abundance: medium-sized
d_gene: -
j_gene: TRBJ1-5
CDR3nt: TGCAGTGCTAGAGCGGGTGGGGCAAGCAATCAGCCCCAGCATTTT
CDR3aa: CSARAGGASNQPQHF

v_gene: TRBV28
abundance: many
d_gene: -
j_gene: TRBJ2-7
CDR3nt: TGTGCCAGCAGTTTGTGGACAGTAGCCTACGAGCAGTACTTC
CDR3aa: CASSLWTVAYEQYF

v_gene: TRBV12-3/TRBV12-4
abundance: many
d_gene: -
j_gene: TRBJ2-2
CDR3nt: TGTGCCAGCAGTTTAGTGTTGAGGGCCGGGGAATCCGGGGAGCTGTTTTTT
CDR3aa: CASSLVLRAGESGELFF

v_gene: TRBV14
abundance: many
d_gene: -
j_gene: TRBJ2-6
CDR3nt: TGTGCCAGCAGCCAAGTAGCCGGGGCCAACGTCCTGACTTTC
CDR3aa: CASSQVAGANVLTF

v_gene: TRBV12-3/TRBV12-4
abundance: -
d_gene: TRBD1
j_gene: TRBJ2-7
CDR3nt: TGTGCCAGCAGTTATACAGGGGAGAGTTACGAGCAGTACTTC
CDR3aa: CASSYTGESYEQYF

v_gene: TRBV19
abundance: few
d_gene: -
j_gene: TRBJ1-2
CDR3nt: TGTGCCAGTACCCCGACAAGTAACTATGGCTACACCTTC
CDR3aa: CASTPTSNYGYTF

v_gene: TRBV18
abundance: many
d_gene: -
j_gene: TRBJ2-7
CDR3nt: TGTGCCAGCTCACCACTGGACAACGCCTACGAGCAGTACTTC
CDR3aa: CASSPLDNAYEQYF

v_gene: TRBV15
abundance: many
d_gene: -
j_gene: TRBJ1-2
CDR3nt: TGTGCCACCAGCAGAGATCAAATTAACTATGGCTACACCTTC
CDR3aa: CATSRDQINYGYTF

v_gene: TRBV6-1
abundance: many
d_gene: TRBD1
j_gene: TRBJ2-3
CDR3nt: TGTGCCAGCAGTGAAGGGACAGGGGGCGCAGATACGCAGTATTTT
CDR3aa: CASSEGTGGADTQYF

v_gene: TRBV6-9
abundance: few
d_gene: TRBD2
j_gene: TRBJ2-7
CDR3nt: TGTGCCAGTTCCGGGACTAGCGGGGGGACCTACGAGCAGTACTTC
CDR3aa: CASSGTSGGTYEQYF

v_gene: TRBV6-5
abundance: many
d_gene: -
j_gene: TRBJ2-3
CDR3nt: TGTGCCAGCAGTTACCGGCCAGATACGCAGTATTTT
CDR3aa: CASSYRPDTQYF

v_gene: TRBV6-2/TRBV6-3
abundance: many
d_gene: TRBD2
j_gene: TRBJ2-3
CDR3nt: TGTGCCAGCAACTTACCAACTAGCGGGGGGGCAACAGATACGCAGTATTTT
CDR3aa: CASNLPTSGGATDTQYF

v_gene: TRBV12-3/TRBV12-4
abundance: -
d_gene: -
j_gene: TRBJ2-3
CDR3nt: TGTGCCACCCGGGACACAGATACGCAGTATTTT
CDR3aa: CATRDTDTQYF

v_gene: TRBV20-1
abundance: -
d_gene: -
j_gene: TRBJ1-5
CDR3nt: TGCAGTGCTATACAGGAGGGGGGGAGCAATCAGCCCCAGCATTTT
CDR3aa: CSAIQEGGSNQPQHF

v_gene: TRBV6-6
abundance: many
d_gene: -
j_gene: TRBJ2-5
CDR3nt: TGTGCCAGCAGTTACTCCACAGGGCAAGAGACCCAGTACTTC
CDR3aa: CASSYSTGQETQYF

v_gene: TRBV20-1
abundance: many
d_gene: -
j_gene: TRBJ1-1
CDR3nt: TGCAGTGCTAGTGGGGACACTGAAGCTTTCTTT
CDR3aa: CSASGDTEAFF

v_gene: TRBV3-1
abundance: many
d_gene: -
j_gene: TRBJ2-6
CDR3nt: TGTGCCAGCAGGGAAGGTGGGGCCAACGTCCTGACTTTC
CDR3aa: CASREGGANVLTF